This is a list of T cell receptor beta chains from one sample in a study of T cells in Graves' hyperthyroidism and ophthalmopathy. TCRdb called the multiplex PCR reads again in MiXCR, with one record for every CDR3 protein. The sample contains 500,000 to 600,000 distinct CDR3 sequences, around 42% of which appear only once. The sequencing input was peripheral blood or thyroid tissue (not recorded which). The receptors were gathered from an adult woman with Graves' disease, either hyperthyroidism or ophthalmopathy (not recorded which). The CDR3 runs from the conserved cysteine through the conserved F or W. Each record gives: D gene, clone size, J gene, V gene, CDR3 protein, CDR3 DNA. D genes are given only for firm matches. Only some rows state a clone size, as once, few, many or a class for expanded clones.

d_gene: TRBD1; abundance: .; j_gene: TRBJ1-6; v_gene: TRBV5-1; CDR3aa: CASSGDRSPLHF; CDR3nt: TGCGCCAGCAGCGGGGACAGGTCTCCCCTCCACTTT
d_gene: .; abundance: many; j_gene: TRBJ1-5; v_gene: TRBV20-1; CDR3aa: CSATQGGGPQHF; CDR3nt: TGCAGTGCTACCCAGGGCGGGGGGCCCCAGCATTTT
d_gene: .; abundance: many; j_gene: TRBJ1-5; v_gene: TRBV20-1; CDR3aa: CSATGTTNQPQHF; CDR3nt: TGCAGTGCTACAGGGACTACTAATCAGCCCCAGCATTTT
d_gene: TRBD2; abundance: many; j_gene: TRBJ2-5; v_gene: TRBV2; CDR3aa: CASSGGLAGGLETQYF; CDR3nt: TGTGCCAGCAGTGGGGGTCTAGCGGGAGGTCTTGAGACCCAGTACTTC
d_gene: .; abundance: few; j_gene: TRBJ2-1; v_gene: TRBV24-1; CDR3aa: CATSAHGYNEQFF; CDR3nt: TGTGCCACCAGTGCCCATGGGTACAATGAGCAGTTCTTC
d_gene: .; abundance: .; j_gene: TRBJ2-1; v_gene: TRBV14; CDR3aa: CASSRMAERDEQFF; CDR3nt: TGTGCCAGCAGCCGCATGGCGGAGAGGGATGAGCAGTTCTTC
d_gene: .; abundance: .; j_gene: TRBJ2-7; v_gene: TRBV29-1; CDR3aa: CSPRPTGSYEQYF; CDR3nt: TGCAGCCCCCGACCGACAGGTTCCTACGAGCAGTACTTC
d_gene: .; abundance: few; j_gene: TRBJ1-3; v_gene: TRBV12-3/TRBV12-4; CDR3aa: CASSSRKGIVSGNTIYF; CDR3nt: TGTGCCAGCAGTTCACGGAAGGGCATCGTCTCTGGAAACACCATATATTTT
d_gene: TRBD2; abundance: .; j_gene: TRBJ2-5; v_gene: TRBV4-1; CDR3aa: CASSQIASGRFQETQYF; CDR3nt: TGCGCCAGCAGCCAAATAGCTAGCGGGAGGTTCCAAGAGACCCAGTACTTC
d_gene: .; abundance: .; j_gene: TRBJ2-5; v_gene: TRBV7-2; CDR3aa: CASSSIPVGETQYF; CDR3nt: TGTGCCAGCAGCTCTATCCCCGTGGGTGAGACCCAGTACTTC
d_gene: .; abundance: many; j_gene: TRBJ2-7; v_gene: TRBV7-9; CDR3aa: CASSLSSPEQYF; CDR3nt: TGTGCCAGCAGCTTGTCTTCTCCCGAGCAGTACTTC
d_gene: .; abundance: .; j_gene: TRBJ2-5; v_gene: TRBV9; CDR3aa: CASSVAGASQETQYF; CDR3nt: TGTGCCAGCAGCGTAGCCGGGGCTTCGCAAGAGACCCAGTACTTC
d_gene: TRBD1; abundance: .; j_gene: TRBJ1-6; v_gene: TRBV10-3; CDR3aa: CASQGQVISPLHF; CDR3nt: TGTGCCAGTCAGGGACAGGTTATTTCACCCCTCCACTTT
d_gene: .; abundance: many; j_gene: TRBJ1-3; v_gene: TRBV10-2; CDR3aa: CASQRSISGNTIYF; CDR3nt: TGCGCCAGCCAGCGGAGCATCTCTGGAAACACCATATATTTT
d_gene: .; abundance: .; j_gene: TRBJ1-2; v_gene: TRBV29-1; CDR3aa: CAWGADRTNYGYTF; CDR3nt: TGTGCCTGGGGTGCAGACAGGACGAACTATGGCTACACCTTC
d_gene: .; abundance: .; j_gene: TRBJ1-2; v_gene: TRBV19; CDR3aa: CASSVQGLGYTF; CDR3nt: TGTGCCAGTAGTGTACAGGGTTTGGGCTACACCTTC
d_gene: TRBD2; abundance: .; j_gene: TRBJ2-5; v_gene: TRBV25-1; CDR3aa: CASSPSGNRQETQYF; CDR3nt: TGTGCCAGCAGCCCTAGCGGGAACAGACAAGAGACCCAGTACTTC
d_gene: .; abundance: .; j_gene: TRBJ1-4; v_gene: TRBV2; CDR3aa: CASSKMMSNEKLFF; CDR3nt: TGTGCCAGCAGTAAGATGATGTCTAATGAAAAACTGTTTTTT
d_gene: .; abundance: .; j_gene: TRBJ1-2; v_gene: TRBV5-6; CDR3aa: CASSFFRDPPRYGYTF; CDR3nt: TGTGCCAGCAGCTTCTTTCGGGATCCTCCTAGGTATGGCTACACCTTC
d_gene: .; abundance: many; j_gene: TRBJ1-2; v_gene: TRBV4-1; CDR3aa: CASSLEPGAYGYTF; CDR3nt: TGCGCCAGCAGCCTCGAACCGGGCGCCTATGGCTACACCTTC
d_gene: .; abundance: many; j_gene: TRBJ1-2; v_gene: TRBV9; CDR3aa: CASSATQGNRGYGYTF; CDR3nt: TGTGCCAGCAGCGCAACACAGGGAAATAGGGGCTATGGCTACACCTTC
d_gene: .; abundance: .; j_gene: TRBJ1-5; v_gene: TRBV5-1; CDR3aa: CASSLEGGDYNQPQHF; CDR3nt: TGCGCCAGCAGCTTGGAGGGGGGGGACTACAATCAGCCCCAGCATTTT
d_gene: TRBD1; abundance: .; j_gene: TRBJ2-7; v_gene: TRBV7-3; CDR3aa: CASSLLQGAVYEQYF; CDR3nt: TGTGCCAGCAGCTTACTACAGGGGGCGGTCTACGAGCAGTACTTC
d_gene: .; abundance: many; j_gene: TRBJ2-7; v_gene: TRBV29-1; CDR3aa: CSVSGRSYEQYF; CDR3nt: TGCAGCGTTAGCGGCCGCTCCTACGAGCAGTACTTC
d_gene: TRBD2; abundance: .; j_gene: TRBJ2-5; v_gene: TRBV3-1; CDR3aa: CASSRPVYSGRYTQYF; CDR3nt: TGTGCCAGCAGCCGCCCAGTGTATAGCGGGAGGTATACCCAGTACTTC
d_gene: .; abundance: once; j_gene: TRBJ1-6; v_gene: TRBV7-2; CDR3aa: CASSGDFGSPLHF; CDR3nt: TGTGCCAGCAGCGGGGATTTCGGTTCACCCCTCCACTTT
d_gene: .; abundance: .; j_gene: TRBJ2-7; v_gene: TRBV7-9; CDR3aa: CASSSGLEQYF; CDR3nt: TGTGCCAGCAGCTCCGGCCTCGAGCAGTACTTC
d_gene: TRBD2; abundance: many; j_gene: TRBJ2-7; v_gene: TRBV7-2; CDR3aa: CASSLGLGAGAYEQYF; CDR3nt: TGTGCCAGCAGCTTAGGTTTAGGAGCGGGAGCGTACGAGCAGTACTTC
d_gene: TRBD1; abundance: once; j_gene: TRBJ1-2; v_gene: TRBV7-9; CDR3aa: CASGQQGLYGYTF; CDR3nt: TGTGCCAGCGGCCAACAGGGGTTGTATGGCTACACCTTC
d_gene: .; abundance: .; j_gene: TRBJ1-1; v_gene: TRBV7-6; CDR3aa: CARPEVLLVGENTEAFF; CDR3nt: TGTGCCCGGCCCGAAGTACTGCTCGTAGGAGAGAACACTGAAGCTTTCTTT
d_gene: .; abundance: many; j_gene: TRBJ1-1; v_gene: TRBV7-3; CDR3aa: CASSSVGYTEAFF; CDR3nt: TGTGCCAGCAGCTCAGTAGGGTACACTGAAGCTTTCTTT
d_gene: .; abundance: many; j_gene: TRBJ1-6; v_gene: TRBV20-1; CDR3aa: CSASQVREASPLHF; CDR3nt: TGCAGTGCTAGCCAGGTCAGGGAGGCTTCACCCCTCCACTTT
d_gene: .; abundance: many; j_gene: TRBJ1-1; v_gene: TRBV7-9; CDR3aa: CASSASVPMNTEAFF; CDR3nt: TGTGCCAGCAGCGCCTCCGTCCCAATGAACACTGAAGCTTTCTTT
d_gene: .; abundance: .; j_gene: TRBJ2-2; v_gene: TRBV20-1; CDR3aa: CSASIPAEDTGELFF; CDR3nt: TGCAGTGCTAGCATCCCAGCGGAAGACACCGGGGAGCTGTTTTTT
d_gene: .; abundance: .; j_gene: TRBJ2-7; v_gene: TRBV18; CDR3aa: CASSPPGRSSYEQYF; CDR3nt: TGTGCCAGCTCACCACCGGGACGGAGTTCCTACGAGCAGTACTTC
d_gene: TRBD1; abundance: many; j_gene: TRBJ1-5; v_gene: TRBV6-6; CDR3aa: CASSPGPGQGALGRWPQHF; CDR3nt: TGTGCCAGCAGTCCCGGACCGGGACAGGGGGCGCTGGGCCGATGGCCCCAGCATTTT